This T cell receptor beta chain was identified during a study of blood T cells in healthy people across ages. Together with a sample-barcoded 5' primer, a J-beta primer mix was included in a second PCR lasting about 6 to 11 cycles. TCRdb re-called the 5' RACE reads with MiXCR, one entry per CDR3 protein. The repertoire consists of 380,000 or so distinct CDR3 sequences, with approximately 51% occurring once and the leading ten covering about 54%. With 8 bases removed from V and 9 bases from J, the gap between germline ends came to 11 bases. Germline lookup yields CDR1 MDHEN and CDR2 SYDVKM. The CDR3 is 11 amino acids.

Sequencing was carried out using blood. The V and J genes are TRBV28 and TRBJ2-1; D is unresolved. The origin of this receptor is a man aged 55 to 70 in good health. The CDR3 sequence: CASAHPGEQFF. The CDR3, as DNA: TGTGCCAGCGCCCATCCCGGTGAGCAGTTCTTC.